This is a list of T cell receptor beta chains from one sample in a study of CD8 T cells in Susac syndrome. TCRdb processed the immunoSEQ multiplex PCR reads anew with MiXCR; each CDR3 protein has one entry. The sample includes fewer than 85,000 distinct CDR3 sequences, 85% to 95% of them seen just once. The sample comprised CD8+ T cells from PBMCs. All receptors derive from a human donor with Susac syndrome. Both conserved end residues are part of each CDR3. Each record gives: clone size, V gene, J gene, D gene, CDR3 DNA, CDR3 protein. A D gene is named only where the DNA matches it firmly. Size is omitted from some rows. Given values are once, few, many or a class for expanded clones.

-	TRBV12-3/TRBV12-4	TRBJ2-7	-	TGTGCCAGCAGTTTAATAGCGCCGCTCTACGAGCAGTACTTC	CASSLIAPLYEQYF
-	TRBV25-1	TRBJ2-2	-	TGTGCCAGCAGTGAATTGGGACTCACCGGGGAGCTGTTTTTT	CASSELGLTGELFF
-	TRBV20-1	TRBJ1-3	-	TGCAGTGCTTGGGACACCGGAAACACCATATATTTT	CSAWDTGNTIYF
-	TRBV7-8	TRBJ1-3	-	TGTGCCAGCAGCTTAGTTTGGGGGCAGGGGACCTCTGGAAACACCATATATTTT	CASSLVWGQGTSGNTIYF
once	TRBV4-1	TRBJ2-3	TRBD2	TGCGCCAGCAGCCAGCGGACAGGGACTAGCGGGTCCACAGATACGCAGTATTTT	CASSQRTGTSGSTDTQYF
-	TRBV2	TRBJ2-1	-	TGTGCCAGCAGAAGGGACATGGAGCAGTTCTTC	CASRRDMEQFF
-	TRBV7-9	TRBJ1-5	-	TGTGCCAGCAGCTTATTCGAGGATCAGCCCCAGCATTTT	CASSLFEDQPQHF
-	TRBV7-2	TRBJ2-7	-	TGTGCCAGTGAGGGTGTCCCTGCCTACGAGCAGTACTTC	CASEGVPAYEQYF
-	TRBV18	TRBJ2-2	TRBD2	TGTGCCAGCTCACCTGCGGGAGAGGGCACCGGGGAGCTGTTTTTT	CASSPAGEGTGELFF
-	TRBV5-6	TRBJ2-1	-	TGTGCCAGCAGCCCAGGACCTTACAATGAGCAGTTCTTC	CASSPGPYNEQFF
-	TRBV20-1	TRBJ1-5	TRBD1	TGCAGTGCTCCTAAAGACAGGGACACCCTAGGTTATAGCAATCAGCCCCAGCATTTT	CSAPKDRDTLGYSNQPQHF
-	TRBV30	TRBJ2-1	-	TGTGCCTGGAGCCCCCGGCCCCTTAAGGATGAGCAGTTCTTC	CAWSPRPLKDEQFF
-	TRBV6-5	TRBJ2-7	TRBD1	TGTGCCAGCAGTCCCGGGACAGGGGTCCGCGAGCAGTACTTC	CASSPGTGVREQYF
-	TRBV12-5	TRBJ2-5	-	TGTGCTAGTGGCCCTGGAGGGCAAGAGACCCAGTACTTC	CASGPGGQETQYF
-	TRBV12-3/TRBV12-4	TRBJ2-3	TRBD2	TGTGCCAGCAGAACCACTAGCGGCAGCACAGATACGCAGTATTTT	CASRTTSGSTDTQYF
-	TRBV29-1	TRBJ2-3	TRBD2	TGCAGCGGGCGGACTAGCGGAACAGATACGCAGTATTTT	CSGRTSGTDTQYF
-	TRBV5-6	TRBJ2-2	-	TGTGCCAGCAGCTTGAAGGTGATCGCCGGGGAGCTGTTTTTT	CASSLKVIAGELFF
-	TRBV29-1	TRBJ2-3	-	TGCAGCGTAGGAGGGGGGACAGATACGCAGTATTTT	CSVGGGTDTQYF
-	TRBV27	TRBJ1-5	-	TGTGCCAGCAGTAACCAGGGTACGCCCCAGCATTTT	CASSNQGTPQHF
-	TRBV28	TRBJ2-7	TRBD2	TGTGCCAGCAGTTTCCTAGCGGGAGATCACTACGAGCAGTACTTC	CASSFLAGDHYEQYF
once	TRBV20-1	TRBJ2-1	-	TGCAGTGCTCCTCCGGGACTCGGTTTATACAATGAGCAGTTCTTC	CSAPPGLGLYNEQFF
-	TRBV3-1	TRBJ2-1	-	TGTGCCAGCAGCCAAGATCGCCCACAGTTCTTC	CASSQDRPQFF
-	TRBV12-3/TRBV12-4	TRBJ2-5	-	TGTGCCAGCAGTTTCCCGCTTGAGACCCAGTACTTC	CASSFPLETQYF
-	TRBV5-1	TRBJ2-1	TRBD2	TGCGCCAGCAGCGCAGGACTAGCGGGTCTCAATGAGCAGTTCTTC	CASSAGLAGLNEQFF